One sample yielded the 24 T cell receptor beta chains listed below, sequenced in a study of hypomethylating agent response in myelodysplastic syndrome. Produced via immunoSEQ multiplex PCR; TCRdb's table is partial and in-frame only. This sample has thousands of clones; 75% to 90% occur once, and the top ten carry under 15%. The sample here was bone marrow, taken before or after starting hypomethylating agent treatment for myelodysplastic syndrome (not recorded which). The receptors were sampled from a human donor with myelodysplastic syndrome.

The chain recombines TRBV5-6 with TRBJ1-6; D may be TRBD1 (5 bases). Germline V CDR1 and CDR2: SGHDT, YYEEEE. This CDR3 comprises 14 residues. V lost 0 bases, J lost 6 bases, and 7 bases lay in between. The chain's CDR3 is CASSLERGNSPLHF. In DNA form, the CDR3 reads TGTGCCAGCAGCTTGGAAAGGGGTAATTCACCCCTCCACTTT.

CDR3 in amino acids: CASSYLRGQGDTEAFF. The CDR3 DNA follows: TGTGCCAGCAGTTACCTCCGGGGACAGGGGGACACTGAAGCTTTCTTT. V is TRBV6-6 and J is TRBJ1-1; 11 nucleotides align to TRBD1. Germline values: CDR1 MNHNY, CDR2 SVGAGI (reference sequence). Trimming took 2 bases from V and 3 from J; bases not matched to a gene: 5. The CDR3 is made up of 16 amino acids.

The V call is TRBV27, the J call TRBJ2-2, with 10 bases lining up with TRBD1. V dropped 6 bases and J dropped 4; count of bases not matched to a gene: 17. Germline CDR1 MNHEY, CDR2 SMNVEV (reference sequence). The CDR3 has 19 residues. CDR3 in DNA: TGTGCCAGCAGCAAAAGCGGGACAGGGGTTTGGAGGGGCACCGGGGAGCTGTTTTTT. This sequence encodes CASSKSGTGVWRGTGELFF.

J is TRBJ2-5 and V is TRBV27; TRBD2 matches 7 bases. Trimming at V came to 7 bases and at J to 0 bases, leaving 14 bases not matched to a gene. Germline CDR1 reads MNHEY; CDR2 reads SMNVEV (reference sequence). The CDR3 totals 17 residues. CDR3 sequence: CASTIGLAGENQETQYF. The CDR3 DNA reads TGTGCCAGCACCATCGGACTGGCGGGGGAGAACCAAGAGACCCAGTACTTC.

The CDR3 DNA reads as TGTGCCAGCAGCTTGGTTGAGTACGAGCAGTACTTC. Translation gives CASSLVEYEQYF. J is TRBJ2-7 and V is TRBV5-5; D ambiguous. CDR3 size: 12 residues. Germline V gene lookup returns CDR1 SGHKS and CDR2 YYEKEE (reference sequence). Trimming left V 0 bases short and J 4 bases short, with 5 bases between. The entire variable domain, with the rest obtained from reference TRBV5-5 and TRBJ2-7, is as follows: DAGVTQSPTHLIKTRGQQVTLRCSPISGHKSVSWYQQVLGQGPQFIFQYYEKEERGRGNFPDRFSARQFPNYSSELNVNALLLGDSALYLCASSLVEYEQYFGPGTRLTVT.

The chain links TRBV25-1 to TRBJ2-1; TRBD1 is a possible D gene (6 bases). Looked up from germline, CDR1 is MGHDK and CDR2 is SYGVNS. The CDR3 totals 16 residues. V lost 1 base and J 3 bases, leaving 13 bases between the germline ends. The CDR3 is CASSEFGGRGYNEQFF. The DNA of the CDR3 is TGTGCCAGCAGTGAATTCGGAGGCAGGGGCTACAATGAGCAGTTCTTC.

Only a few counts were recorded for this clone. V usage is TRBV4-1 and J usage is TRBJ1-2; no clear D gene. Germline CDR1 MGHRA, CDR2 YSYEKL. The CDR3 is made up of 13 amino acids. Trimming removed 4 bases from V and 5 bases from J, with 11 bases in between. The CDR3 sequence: CASSLRVEYGYTF. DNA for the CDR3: TGCGCCAGCAGCCTGAGGGTGGAATATGGCTACACCTTC.

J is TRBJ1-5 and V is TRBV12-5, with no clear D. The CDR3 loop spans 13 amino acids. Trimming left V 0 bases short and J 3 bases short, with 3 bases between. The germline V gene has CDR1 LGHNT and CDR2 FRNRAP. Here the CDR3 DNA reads TGTGCTAGTGGTTTGGTTTCCAATCAGCCCCAGCATTTT. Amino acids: CASGLVSNQPQHF.

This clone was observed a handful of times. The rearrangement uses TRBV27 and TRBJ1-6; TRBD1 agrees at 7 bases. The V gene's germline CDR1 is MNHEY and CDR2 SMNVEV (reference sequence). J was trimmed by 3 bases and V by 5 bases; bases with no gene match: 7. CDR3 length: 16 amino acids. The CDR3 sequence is CASSGGQTLYNSPLHF. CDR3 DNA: TGTGCCAGCAGTGGGGGACAGACCCTCTATAATTCACCCCTCCACTTT.

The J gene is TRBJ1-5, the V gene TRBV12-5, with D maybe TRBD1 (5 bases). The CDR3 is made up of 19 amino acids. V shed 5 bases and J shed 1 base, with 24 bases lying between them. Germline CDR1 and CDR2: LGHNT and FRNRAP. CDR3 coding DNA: TGTGCTAGTGGTCTCGACGCGGGCAGGGCGGGTCGGAGCAATCAGCCCCAGCATTTT. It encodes CASGLDAGRAGRSNQPQHF.

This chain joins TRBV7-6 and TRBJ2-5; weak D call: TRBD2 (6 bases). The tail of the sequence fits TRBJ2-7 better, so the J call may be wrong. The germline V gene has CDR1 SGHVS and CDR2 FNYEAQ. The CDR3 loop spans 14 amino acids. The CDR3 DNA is TGTGCCAGCAGCTTAGTTGGAGGGACCTACGAGCAGTACTTC. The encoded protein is CASSLVGGTYEQYF.

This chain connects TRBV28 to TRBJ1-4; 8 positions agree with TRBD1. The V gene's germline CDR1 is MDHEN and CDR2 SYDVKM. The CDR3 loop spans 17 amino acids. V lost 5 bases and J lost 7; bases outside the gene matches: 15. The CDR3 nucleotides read TGTGCCAGCAGTCGGACAGGGAAGTTTCCGACCCCTGAAAAACTGTTTTTT. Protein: CASSRTGKFPTPEKLFF.

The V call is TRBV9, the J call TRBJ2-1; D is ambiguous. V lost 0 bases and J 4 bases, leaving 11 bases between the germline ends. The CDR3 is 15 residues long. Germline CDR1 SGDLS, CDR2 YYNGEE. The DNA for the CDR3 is TGTGCCAGCAGCGTAGTGGTAGGGCCGTACAATGAGCAGTTCTTC. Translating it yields CASSVVVGPYNEQFF.

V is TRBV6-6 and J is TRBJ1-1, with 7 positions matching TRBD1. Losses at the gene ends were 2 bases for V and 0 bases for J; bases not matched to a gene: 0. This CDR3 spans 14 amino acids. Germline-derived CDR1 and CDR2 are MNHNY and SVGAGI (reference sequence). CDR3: CASSYGTVNTEAFF. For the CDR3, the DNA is TGTGCCAGCAGTTACGGGACAGTGAACACTGAAGCTTTCTTT.

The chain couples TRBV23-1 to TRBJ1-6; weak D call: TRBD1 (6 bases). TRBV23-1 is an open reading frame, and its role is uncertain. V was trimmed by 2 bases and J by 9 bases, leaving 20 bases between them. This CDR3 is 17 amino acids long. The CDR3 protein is CASSQKIGPGAVSPLHF. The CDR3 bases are TGCGCCAGCAGTCAAAAAATAGGCCCGGGGGCCGTTTCACCCCTCCACTTT.

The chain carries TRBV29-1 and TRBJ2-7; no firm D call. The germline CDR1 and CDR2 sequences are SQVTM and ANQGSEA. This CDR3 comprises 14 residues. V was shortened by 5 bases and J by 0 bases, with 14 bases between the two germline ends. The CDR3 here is CSVLVAASSYEQYF. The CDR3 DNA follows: TGCAGCGTTCTGGTTGCGGCTAGCTCCTACGAGCAGTACTTC.

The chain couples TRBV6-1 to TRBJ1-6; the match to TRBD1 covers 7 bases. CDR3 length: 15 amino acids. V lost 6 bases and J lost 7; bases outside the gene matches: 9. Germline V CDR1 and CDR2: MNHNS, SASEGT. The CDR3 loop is CASRSDRDENSPLHF. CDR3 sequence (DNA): TGTGCCAGCAGGTCCGACAGGGATGAGAATTCACCCCTCCACTTT.

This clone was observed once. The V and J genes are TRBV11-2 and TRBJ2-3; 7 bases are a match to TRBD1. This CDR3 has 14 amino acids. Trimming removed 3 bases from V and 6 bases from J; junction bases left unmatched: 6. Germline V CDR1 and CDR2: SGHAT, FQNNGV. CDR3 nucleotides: TGTGCCAGCAGCTTTCGGGGACAGACCGATACGCAGTATTTT. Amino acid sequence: CASSFRGQTDTQYF.

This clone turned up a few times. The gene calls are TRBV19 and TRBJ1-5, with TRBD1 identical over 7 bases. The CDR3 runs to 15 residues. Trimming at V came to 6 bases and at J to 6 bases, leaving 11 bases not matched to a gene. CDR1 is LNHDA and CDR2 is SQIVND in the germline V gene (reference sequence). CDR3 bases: TGTGCCAGTAGCGCCCAGGGGGATTATCGTCAGCCCCAGCATTTT. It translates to CASSAQGDYRQPQHF.

The CDR3 DNA follows: TGTGCCAGCAGTTTCGCAGGGCACACCTATGGCTACACCTTC. It codes for CASSFAGHTYGYTF. The gene calls are TRBV28 and TRBJ1-2; D is possibly TRBD1 (5 bases). Germline V gene sequence: CDR1 MDHEN, CDR2 SYDVKM. Trimming took 3 bases from V and 4 from J, leaving 12 bases between them. This CDR3 has 14 amino acids.

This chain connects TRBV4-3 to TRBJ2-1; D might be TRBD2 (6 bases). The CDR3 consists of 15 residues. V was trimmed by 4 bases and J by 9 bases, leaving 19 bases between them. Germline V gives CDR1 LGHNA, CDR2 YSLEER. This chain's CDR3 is CASSRATGQGGEQFF. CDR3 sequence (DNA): TGCGCCAGCAGCCGAGCCACCGGCCAGGGAGGTGAGCAGTTCTTC.

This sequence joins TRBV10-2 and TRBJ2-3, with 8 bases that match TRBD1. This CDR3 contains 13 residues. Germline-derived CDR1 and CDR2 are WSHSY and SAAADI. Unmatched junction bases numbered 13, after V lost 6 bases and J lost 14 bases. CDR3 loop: CASSQITTGGRYF. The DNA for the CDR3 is TGCGCCAGCAGCCAGATAACTACAGGGGGGAGGTATTTT.

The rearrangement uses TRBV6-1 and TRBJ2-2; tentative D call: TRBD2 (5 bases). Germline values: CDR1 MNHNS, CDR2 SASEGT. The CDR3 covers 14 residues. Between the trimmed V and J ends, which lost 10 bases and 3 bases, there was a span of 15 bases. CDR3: CAIYGVFDTGELFF. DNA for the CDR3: TGTGCCATATACGGGGTGTTCGACACCGGGGAGCTGTTTTTT.

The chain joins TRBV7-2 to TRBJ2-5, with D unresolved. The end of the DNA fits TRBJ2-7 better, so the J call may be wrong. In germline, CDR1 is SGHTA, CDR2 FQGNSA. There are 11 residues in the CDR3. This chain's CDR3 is CASSRVGEQYF. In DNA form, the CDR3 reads TGTGCCAGCAGCCGCGTGGGCGAGCAGTACTTC.